One and the same sample provided the 32 T cell receptor beta chains below, sequenced in a study of T cells after yellow fever vaccination. A single record per CDR3 protein comes from TCRdb applying MiXCR to the 5' RACE reads. The table has some 80,000 distinct CDR3 sequences, more than 10% seen once; the top ten hold about 22%. The sequencing here drew on CD8+ T cells not binding an NS4B(214-222) dextramer, sorted from PBMCs, taken 21 days after the first yellow fever vaccination. The origin of the receptors is a man younger than 35 who received the YFV17D yellow fever vaccine.

The V call is TRBV7-8, the J call TRBJ2-1, with D maybe TRBD2 (5 bases). The CDR3 is 16 amino acids. Germline values: CDR1 SGHVS, CDR2 FQNEAQ. V lost 4 bases, J lost 6 bases, and 19 bases lay in between. CDR3 sequence (DNA): TGTGCCAGCAGCTCGGGGAAAGTTGAGGCAAGCAATGAGCAGTTCTTC. It codes for CASSSGKVEASNEQFF.

The chain links TRBV19 to TRBJ2-2, with 8 bases aligning to TRBD1. The germline gives CDR1 LNHDA, CDR2 SQIVND (reference sequence). Losses at the gene ends were 7 bases for V and 0 bases for J; bases not matched to a gene: 16. This CDR3 comprises 19 residues. DNA of the CDR3: TGTGCCAGTAATGGCCCGGGACAGGCCCTTCCGGCGAACACCGGGGAGCTGTTTTTT. It translates to CASNGPGQALPANTGELFF.

The chain couples TRBV4-3 to TRBJ2-7, with D tentatively TRBD2 (6 bases). Germline V gene data show CDR1 as LGHNA and CDR2 as YSLEER. With 0 bases removed from V and 5 bases from J, the gap between germline ends came to 11 bases. CDR3 length: 14 amino acids. The CDR3 protein is CASSQDLTSNEQYV. The CDR3 DNA sequence: TGCGCCAGCAGCCAAGACCTCACTAGCAACGAGCAGTACGTC.

V usage is TRBV4-2 and J usage is TRBJ1-4; D might be TRBD1 (5 bases). Germline CDR1 reads LGHNA; CDR2 reads YNFKEQ. Trimming removed 4 bases at V and 3 bases at J, with 15 bases between. The CDR3 has 16 amino acids. CDR3 DNA sequence: TGTGCCAGCAGCCGGCTTCGGACAAGCCCTAATGAAAAACTGTTTTTT. It yields the protein CASSRLRTSPNEKLFF.

The J gene is TRBJ2-1, the V gene TRBV5-6; 7 nucleotides line up with TRBD1. Trimming cost V 0 bases and J 8 bases; bases outside gene matches: 5. CDR1 SGHDT and CDR2 YYEEEE come from the germline V gene. CDR3 length: 14 amino acids. CDR3: CASSLAAGGYEQFF. CDR3 sequence (DNA): TGTGCCAGCAGCTTGGCTGCAGGGGGATATGAGCAGTTCTTC. The complete variable domain, with remaining parts taken from reference TRBV5-6 and TRBJ2-1, reads DAGVTQSPTHLIKTRGQQVTLRCSPKSGHDTVSWYQQALGQGPQFIFQYYEEEERQRGNFPDRFSGHQFPNYSSELNVNALLLGDSALYLCASSLAAGGYEQFFGPGTRLTVL.

The J gene is TRBJ1-1, the V gene TRBV4-3; D not resolved. Germline V lookup: CDR1 LGHNA, CDR2 YSLEER. This CDR3 has 14 residues. The V gene lost 2 bases and the J gene lost 1 base, with 8 bases spanning the gap. CDR3 sequence reads: CASSQRMQNTEAFF. DNA of the CDR3: TGCGCCAGCAGCCAAAGGATGCAGAACACTGAAGCTTTCTTT.

This chain links TRBV12-3 or TRBV12-4 with TRBJ2-2; 8 bases agree with TRBD1. This CDR3 comprises 16 residues. Trimming removed 4 bases from V and 3 bases from J; junction bases left unmatched: 7. Written as DNA, the CDR3 is TGTGCCAGCAGTTCACCGGGACAGGAATACACCGGGGAGCTGTTTTTT. Its translation is CASSSPGQEYTGELFF.

In this sample, this clonotype turned up a few times. This chain uses TRBV7-6 with TRBJ2-5, with a possible D match to TRBD1 (5 bases). The CDR3 spans 14 residues. The ends were cut back, 5 bases at V and 5 bases at J, with 15 bases in the middle. Germline CDR1 is SGHVS and CDR2 is FNYEAQ. CDR3 region: CASSQSAGMETQYF. The CDR3, as DNA: TGTGCCAGCAGCCAGTCGGCAGGGATGGAGACCCAGTACTTC.

This clonotype has only a few counts. The V and J genes are TRBV9 and TRBJ2-2, with 7 bases lining up with TRBD1. Per germline, CDR1 SGDLS and CDR2 YYNGEE. The CDR3 has 15 amino acids. The V gene end was trimmed by 4 bases and the J gene end by 6 bases; junction bases not matched to a gene: 9. The CDR3 loop is CASSPGDSSPGELFF. The CDR3 nucleotides are TGTGCCAGCAGCCCAGGGGACAGCTCTCCCGGGGAGCTGTTTTTT.

This clonotype was observed many times. This sequence joins TRBV9 and TRBJ2-1, with TRBD2 matching over 9 bases. Losses at the gene ends were 4 bases for V and 6 bases for J; bases not matched to a gene: 11. This CDR3 contains 16 residues. The V gene's germline CDR1 is SGDLS and CDR2 YYNGEE. For the CDR3, the DNA is TGTGCCAGCAGCCCCCCCGCTAGCGGGGACCCCAATGAGCAGTTCTTC. Amino acids: CASSPPASGDPNEQFF.

This clonotype appeared a few times. The chain recombines TRBV15 with TRBJ2-7; possibly TRBD1 for D (6 bases). Trimming shortened V by 4 bases and J by 2 bases, and 18 bases separated the two germline ends. Germline lookup yields CDR1 LNHNV and CDR2 YYDKDF (reference sequence). This CDR3 comprises 16 residues. CDR3 protein: CATSTPSDSLPYEQYV. Here the CDR3 DNA reads TGTGCCACCAGCACCCCCTCGGACAGCCTTCCCTACGAGCAGTACGTC.

This clonotype was seen more than once but under ten times. The chain is built from TRBV4-3 and TRBJ2-1; 8 bases line up with TRBD1. Looked up from germline, CDR1 is LGHNA and CDR2 is YSLEER. The CDR3 consists of 17 residues. V gave up 3 bases and J gave up 4 bases; unmatched junction bases: 11. The CDR3 region has the DNA TGCGCCAGCAGCCAGGGCCTTCAGGGGGCGCGTTACAATGAGCAGTTCTTC. Its translation is CASSQGLQGARYNEQFF.

The chain carries TRBV15 and TRBJ1-2; 7 positions match TRBD1. CDR3 length: 15 amino acids. CDR1 LNHNV and CDR2 YYDKDF come from the germline V gene (reference sequence). The junction had 9 bases not matched to a gene; V was cut back by 3 bases and J by 5 bases. The DNA of the CDR3 is TGTGCCACCAGCAGGCGGGACAGCGAGATATATGGCTACACCTTC. Amino acid sequence: CATSRRDSEIYGYTF.

This chain joins TRBV12-3 or TRBV12-4 and TRBJ2-3; D ambiguous. This CDR3 has 15 amino acids. The V end was cut by 3 bases, the J end by 4 bases, with 14 bases between. For the CDR3, the DNA is TGTGCCAGCAGTTTCCCCCACGGGCTTCCAGATACGCAGTATTTT. Translation gives CASSFPHGLPDTQYF.

This rearrangement joins TRBV4-2 to TRBJ2-7; D ambiguous. Deletions cut 5 bases from V and 3 bases from J, with 11 bases between. Germline V gene data show CDR1 as LGHNA and CDR2 as YNFKEQ. The length of the CDR3 is 13 residues. DNA of the CDR3: TGTGCCAGCAGCTTAAACCCCAGCTACGAGCAGTACTTC. Amino acids: CASSLNPSYEQYF.

The rearrangement links TRBV5-4 to TRBJ2-3; 8 bases line up with TRBD2. This CDR3 comprises 15 residues. Germline CDR1 and CDR2: SGHNT and YYREEE (reference sequence). Germline trimming cut 4 bases from V and 7 bases from J; bases unmatched to any gene: 11. In DNA, the CDR3 is TGTGCCAGCAGCCCGGTAGCGGGGTCCCCGAATACGCAGTATTTT. Translated, it gives CASSPVAGSPNTQYF.

The chain carries TRBV10-2 and TRBJ1-5, with D uncertain. Per germline, CDR1 WSHSY and CDR2 SAAADI. V lost 2 bases and J 2 bases, leaving 7 bases between the germline ends. The CDR3 loop spans 14 amino acids. CDR3 bases: TGCGCCAGCAGTGAGAGGGCGGGCAATCAGCCCCAGCATTTT. Protein sequence: CASSERAGNQPQHF.

A few counts support this clonotype. The chain uses TRBV5-1 and TRBJ2-7; 7 nucleotides agree with TRBD1. V dropped 0 bases and J dropped 6; count of bases not matched to a gene: 6. Germline lookup yields CDR1 SGHRS and CDR2 YFSETQ. CDR3 length equals 14 residues. The CDR3, as DNA: TGCGCCAGCAGCTTGGGCGCAGGGGGTGGCGAGCAGTACGTC. This codes for CASSLGAGGGEQYV.

The V call is TRBV7-9, the J call TRBJ1-2, with D tentatively TRBD1 (5 bases). CDR3 size: 15 residues. Germline CDR1 is SEHNR and CDR2 is FQNEAQ (reference sequence). The V and J ends lost 4 bases and 1 base respectively, with 13 bases between them. CDR3 residues: CASSWTMDLNYGYTF. The DNA of the CDR3 is TGTGCCAGCAGCTGGACAATGGACCTTAACTATGGCTACACCTTC. Together with reference TRBV7-9 and TRBJ1-2, the CDR3 gives the full variable domain: DTGVSQNPRHKITKRGQNVTFRCDPISEHNRLYWYRQTLGQGPEFLTYFQNEAQLEKSRLLSDRFSAERPKGSFSTLEIQRTEQGDSAMYLCASSWTMDLNYGYTFGSGTRLTVV.

The chain combines TRBV7-9 with TRBJ1-1; 8 bases match TRBD1. V gave up 5 bases and J gave up 8 bases; unmatched junction bases: 7. CDR1 SEHNR and CDR2 FQNEAQ come from the germline V gene (reference sequence). This CDR3 region has 13 residues. The CDR3: CASSPGQGSEAFF. CDR3 nucleotide sequence: TGTGCCAGCAGCCCAGGACAGGGATCGGAAGCTTTCTTT.

The genes are TRBV7-8 and TRBJ2-7, with TRBD2 matching over 7 bases. The length of the CDR3 is 15 residues. V dropped 5 bases and J dropped 0; count of bases not matched to a gene: 7. The germline gives CDR1 SGHVS, CDR2 FQNEAQ. DNA for the CDR3: TGTGCCAGCAGCAGACCCGGGGGGAGCTCCTACGAGCAGTACTTC. This gives the protein CASSRPGGSSYEQYF.

The chain links TRBV12-3 or TRBV12-4 to TRBJ2-7; a possible D gene is TRBD2 (6 bases). This CDR3 is 13 amino acids long. With 3 bases removed from V and 2 bases from J, the gap between germline ends came to 8 bases. DNA of the CDR3: TGTGCCAGCAGTTTCGGGGGAACCTACGAGCAGTACTTC. It specifies CASSFGGTYEQYF.

This clonotype was counted between two and nine times. The genes are TRBV5-1 and TRBJ2-3, with D unresolved. CDR3 length: 16 amino acids. The V gene's germline CDR1 is SGHRS and CDR2 YFSETQ. V lost 2 bases and J lost 1, with 14 bases in between. The CDR3 here is CASSFLPKSGTDTQYF. For the CDR3, the DNA is TGCGCCAGCAGCTTTCTGCCAAAATCGGGCACAGATACGCAGTATTTT.

This clonotype was recorded a few times. V and J are TRBV2 and TRBJ1-1; D not resolved. CDR1 SNHLY and CDR2 FYNNEI come from the germline V gene. This CDR3 comprises 14 residues. V lost 3 bases, J lost 1 base, and 9 bases lay in between. The CDR3 sequence: CASSDRRPNTEAFF. The DNA of the CDR3 is TGTGCCAGCAGTGATCGTAGACCGAACACTGAAGCTTTCTTT.

This clonotype was observed a handful of times. V gene TRBV29-1 combines with J gene TRBJ1-3; a weak D match, TRBD1 (6 bases). V dropped 7 bases and J dropped 0 bases, with 16 bases sitting between them. In germline, CDR1 is SQVTM, CDR2 ANQGSEA. The CDR3 is made up of 15 amino acids. For the CDR3, the DNA is TGCAGCGCCTGGACAGAACTACACTCTGGAAACACCATATATTTT. This translates into CSAWTELHSGNTIYF.

This chain uses TRBV7-2 with TRBJ1-5; D perhaps matches TRBD1 (6 bases). Germline V lookup: CDR1 SGHTA, CDR2 FQGNSA. CDR3 length: 15 amino acids. The V end was cut by 5 bases, the J end by 0 bases, with 11 bases between. The DNA of the CDR3 is TGTGCCAGCAGCCCCGGACAGTATAGCAATCAGCCCCAGCATTTT. It yields the protein CASSPGQYSNQPQHF.

This clonotype was seen more than once but under ten times. The chain uses TRBV5-4 and TRBJ2-3; 10 positions match TRBD2. Germline CDR1 reads SGHNT; CDR2 reads YYREEE (reference sequence). The CDR3 is made up of 18 amino acids. V lost 5 bases and J lost 1; bases outside the gene matches: 13. The CDR3 sequence: CASRGPGLAIGGTDTQYF. The CDR3 region has the DNA TGTGCCAGCAGGGGACCGGGACTAGCGATAGGAGGCACAGATACGCAGTATTTT. Together with reference TRBV5-4 and TRBJ2-3, the CDR3 gives the full variable domain: ETGVTQSPTHLIKTRGQQVTLRCSSQSGHNTVSWYQQALGQGPQFIFQYYREEENGRGNFPPRFSGLQFPNYSSELNVNALELDDSALYLCASRGPGLAIGGTDTQYFGPGTRLTVL.

This clonotype was counted only a few times. This chain uses TRBV14 with TRBJ2-3; a weak D match, TRBD2 (6 bases). Between the trimmed V and J ends, which lost 4 bases and 0 bases, there was a span of 11 bases. This CDR3 has 15 residues. Germline values: CDR1 SGHDN, CDR2 FVKESK. CDR3 DNA sequence: TGTGCCAGCAGCCGTTTAGCGGCGAGCACAGATACGCAGTATTTT. Amino acid sequence: CASSRLAASTDTQYF.

The chain couples TRBV7-9 to TRBJ1-2, with D maybe TRBD1 (6 bases). The CDR3 consists of 13 residues. Trimming cost V 6 bases and J 7 bases, with 15 bases left between them. Germline CDR1 and CDR2: SEHNR and FQNEAQ (reference sequence). The DNA of the CDR3 is TGTGCCAGCAGTCCTCTTGACAGGTTTGGCTACACCTTC. This codes for CASSPLDRFGYTF.

This clonotype occurred once. The chain combines TRBV5-4 with TRBJ2-5; 9 positions agree with TRBD2. The CDR3 has 14 residues. The V and J ends lost 1 base and 4 bases, in that order; junction bases with no gene match: 2. Germline CDR1 reads SGHNT; CDR2 reads YYREEE (reference sequence). CDR3 sequence: CASSLLSGGETQYF. The CDR3 DNA is TGTGCCAGCAGCTTGCTTAGCGGGGGAGAGACCCAGTACTTC.

This clonotype was seen only a few times. This chain connects TRBV5-5 to TRBJ2-2; D not certain. Trimming took 4 bases from V and 1 from J, leaving 11 bases between them. The CDR3 is 15 residues long. CDR1 is SGHKS and CDR2 is YYEKEE in the germline V gene (reference sequence). CDR3 loop: CASSLTRWNTGELFF. The CDR3 region has the DNA TGTGCCAGCAGCCTAACACGATGGAACACCGGGGAGCTGTTTTTT.

V usage is TRBV3-1 and J usage is TRBJ1-4, with D unclear. The V end lost 4 bases, the J end lost 5 bases, and 11 bases lay between the germline ends. There are 14 residues in the CDR3. Germline CDR1 is LGHDT and CDR2 is YNNKEL (reference sequence). The CDR3 DNA sequence: TGTGCCAGCAGCCGTGGACGGCTGAATGAAAAACTGTTTTTT. Protein: CASSRGRLNEKLFF. Variable domain in full (rest from reference TRBV3-1 and TRBJ1-4): DTAVSQTPKYLVTQMGNDKSIKCEQNLGHDTMYWYKQDSKKFLKIMFSYNNKELIINETVPNRFSPKSPDKAHLNLHINSLELGDSAVYFCASSRGRLNEKLFFGSGTQLSVL.